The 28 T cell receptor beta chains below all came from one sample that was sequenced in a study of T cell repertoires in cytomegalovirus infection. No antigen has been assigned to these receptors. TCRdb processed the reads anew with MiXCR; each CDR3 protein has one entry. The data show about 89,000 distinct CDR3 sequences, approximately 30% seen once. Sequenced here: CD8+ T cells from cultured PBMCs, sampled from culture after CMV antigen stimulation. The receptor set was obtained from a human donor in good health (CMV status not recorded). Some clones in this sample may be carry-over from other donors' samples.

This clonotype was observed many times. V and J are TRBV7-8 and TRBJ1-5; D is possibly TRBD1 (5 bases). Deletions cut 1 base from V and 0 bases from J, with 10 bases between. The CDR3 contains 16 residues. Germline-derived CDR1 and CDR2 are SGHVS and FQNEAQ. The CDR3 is CASSLEGPYSNQPQHF. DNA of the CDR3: TGTGCCAGCAGCTTAGAGGGGCCATATAGCAATCAGCCCCAGCATTTT.

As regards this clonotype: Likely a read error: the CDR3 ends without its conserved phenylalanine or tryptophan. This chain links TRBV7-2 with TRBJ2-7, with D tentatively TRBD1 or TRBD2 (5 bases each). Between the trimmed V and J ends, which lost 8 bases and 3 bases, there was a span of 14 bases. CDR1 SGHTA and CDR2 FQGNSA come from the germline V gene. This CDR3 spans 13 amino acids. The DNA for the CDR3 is TGTGCCAGCCGGGACCTCGGAGACTACGAGCAGTACATC. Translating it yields CASRDLGDYEQYI.

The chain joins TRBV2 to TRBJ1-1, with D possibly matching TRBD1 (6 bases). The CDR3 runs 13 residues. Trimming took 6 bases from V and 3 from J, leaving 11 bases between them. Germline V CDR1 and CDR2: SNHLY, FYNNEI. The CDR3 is CASRSGEDTEAFF. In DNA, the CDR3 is TGTGCCAGCAGGTCAGGGGAAGACACTGAAGCTTTCTTT.

CDR3 loop: CASSQAAYNEQFF. CDR3 sequence (DNA): TGCGCCAGCAGCCAAGCGGCCTACAATGAGCAGTTCTTC. The V gene is TRBV4-1, the J gene TRBJ2-1; D gene ambiguous. The CDR3 runs 13 residues. Trimming left V 1 base short and J 2 bases short, with 3 bases between. CDR1 is MGHRA and CDR2 is YSYEKL in the germline V gene.

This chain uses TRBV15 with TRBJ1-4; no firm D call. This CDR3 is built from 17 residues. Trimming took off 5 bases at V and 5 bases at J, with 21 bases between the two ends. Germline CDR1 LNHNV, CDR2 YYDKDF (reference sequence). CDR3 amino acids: CATSGSAKREENEKLFF. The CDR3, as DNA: TGTGCCACCAGCGGGTCCGCTAAAAGGGAGGAGAATGAAAAACTGTTTTTT.

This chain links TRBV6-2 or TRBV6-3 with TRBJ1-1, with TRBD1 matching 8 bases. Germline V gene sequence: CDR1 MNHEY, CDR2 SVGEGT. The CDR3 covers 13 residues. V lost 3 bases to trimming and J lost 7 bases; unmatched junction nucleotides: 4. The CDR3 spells CASSYPDRDEAFF. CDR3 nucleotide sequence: TGTGCCAGCAGTTATCCGGACAGGGATGAAGCTTTCTTT.

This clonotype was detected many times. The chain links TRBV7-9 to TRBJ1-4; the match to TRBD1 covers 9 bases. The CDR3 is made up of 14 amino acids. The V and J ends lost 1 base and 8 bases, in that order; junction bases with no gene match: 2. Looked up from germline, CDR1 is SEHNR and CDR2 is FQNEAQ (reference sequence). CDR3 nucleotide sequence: TGTGCCAGCAGCTTAGGGACAGGGGTCGAAAAACTGTTTTTT. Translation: CASSLGTGVEKLFF.

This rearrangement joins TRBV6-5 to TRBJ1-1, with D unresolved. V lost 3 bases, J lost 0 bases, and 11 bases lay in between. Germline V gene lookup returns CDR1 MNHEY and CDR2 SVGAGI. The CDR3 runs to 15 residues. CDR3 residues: CASSYGALMNTEAFF. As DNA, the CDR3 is TGTGCCAGCAGTTATGGTGCACTTATGAACACTGAAGCTTTCTTT.

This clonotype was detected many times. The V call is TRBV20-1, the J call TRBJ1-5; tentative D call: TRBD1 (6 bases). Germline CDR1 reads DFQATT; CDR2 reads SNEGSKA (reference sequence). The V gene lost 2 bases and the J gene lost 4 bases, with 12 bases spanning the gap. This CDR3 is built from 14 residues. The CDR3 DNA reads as TGCAGTGCTAGAACAGGGAGGTCAAATCAGCCCCAGCATTTT. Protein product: CSARTGRSNQPQHF.

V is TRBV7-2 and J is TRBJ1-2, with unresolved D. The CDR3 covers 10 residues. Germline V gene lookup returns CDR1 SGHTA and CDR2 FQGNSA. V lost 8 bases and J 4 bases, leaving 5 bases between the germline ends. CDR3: CASGVYGYTF. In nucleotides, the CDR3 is TGTGCCAGCGGGGTCTATGGCTACACCTTC.

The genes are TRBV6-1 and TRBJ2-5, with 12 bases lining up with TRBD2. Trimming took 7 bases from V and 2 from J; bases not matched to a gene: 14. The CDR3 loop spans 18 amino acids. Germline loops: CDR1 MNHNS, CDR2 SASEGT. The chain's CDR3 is CASTHYTGLAGEQETQYF. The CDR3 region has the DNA TGTGCCAGCACCCACTATACGGGACTAGCGGGCGAACAAGAGACCCAGTACTTC.

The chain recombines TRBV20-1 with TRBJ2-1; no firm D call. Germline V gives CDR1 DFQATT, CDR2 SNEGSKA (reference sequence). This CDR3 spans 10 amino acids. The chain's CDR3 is CRAQLDEQFF. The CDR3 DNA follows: TGCAGGGCCCAGTTGGATGAGCAGTTCTTC.

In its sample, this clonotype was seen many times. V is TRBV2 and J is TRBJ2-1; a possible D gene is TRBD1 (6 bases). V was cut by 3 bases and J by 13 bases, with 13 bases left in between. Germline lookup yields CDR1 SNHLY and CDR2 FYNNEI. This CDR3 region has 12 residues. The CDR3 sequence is CASSDLQGDQFF. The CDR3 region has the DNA TGTGCCAGCAGTGACCTACAGGGAGATCAGTTCTTC.

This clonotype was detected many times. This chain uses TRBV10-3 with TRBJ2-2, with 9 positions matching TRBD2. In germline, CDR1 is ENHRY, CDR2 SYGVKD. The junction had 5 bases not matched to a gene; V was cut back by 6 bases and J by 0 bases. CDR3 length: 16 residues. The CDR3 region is CAIRATSGSNTGELFF. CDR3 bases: TGTGCCATCAGGGCGACTAGCGGATCGAACACCGGGGAGCTGTTTTTT.

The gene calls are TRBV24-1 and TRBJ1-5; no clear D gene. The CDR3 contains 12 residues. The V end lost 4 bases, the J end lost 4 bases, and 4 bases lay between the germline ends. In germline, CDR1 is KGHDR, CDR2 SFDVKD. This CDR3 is CATSEDNQPQHF. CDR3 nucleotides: TGTGCCACCAGTGAAGATAATCAGCCCCAGCATTTT.

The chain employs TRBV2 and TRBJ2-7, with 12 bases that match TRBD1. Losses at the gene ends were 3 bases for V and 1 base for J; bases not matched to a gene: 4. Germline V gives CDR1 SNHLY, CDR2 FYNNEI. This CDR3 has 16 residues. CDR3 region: CASSEGQGAPSYEQYF. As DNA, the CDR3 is TGTGCCAGCAGTGAGGGACAGGGGGCTCCATCCTACGAGCAGTACTTC.

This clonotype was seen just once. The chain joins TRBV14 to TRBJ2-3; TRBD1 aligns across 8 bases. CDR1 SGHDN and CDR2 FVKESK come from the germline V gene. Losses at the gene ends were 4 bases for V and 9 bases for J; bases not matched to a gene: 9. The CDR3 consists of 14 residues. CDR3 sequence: CASSRGQVGWTQYF. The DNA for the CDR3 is TGTGCCAGCAGCCGGGGACAGGTGGGGTGGACGCAGTATTTT.

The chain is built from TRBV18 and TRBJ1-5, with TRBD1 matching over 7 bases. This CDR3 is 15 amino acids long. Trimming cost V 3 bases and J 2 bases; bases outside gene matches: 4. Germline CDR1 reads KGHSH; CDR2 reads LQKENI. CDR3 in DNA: TGTGCCAGCTCACCCAGGGGGGCAGGCAATCAGCCCCAGCATTTT. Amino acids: CASSPRGAGNQPQHF.

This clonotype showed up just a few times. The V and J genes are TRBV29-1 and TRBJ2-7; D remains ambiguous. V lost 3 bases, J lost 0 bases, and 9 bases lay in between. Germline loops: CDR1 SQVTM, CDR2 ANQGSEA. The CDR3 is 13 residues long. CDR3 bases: TGCAGCGTTGATGTCGGTAGCTCCTACGAGCAGTACTTC. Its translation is CSVDVGSSYEQYF.

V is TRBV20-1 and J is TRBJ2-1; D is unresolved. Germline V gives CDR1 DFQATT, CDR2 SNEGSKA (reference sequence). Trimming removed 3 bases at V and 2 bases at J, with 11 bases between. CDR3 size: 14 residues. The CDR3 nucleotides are TGCAGTGCTAGCATCCGGGTACCCTACAATGAGCAGTTCTTC. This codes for CSASIRVPYNEQFF.

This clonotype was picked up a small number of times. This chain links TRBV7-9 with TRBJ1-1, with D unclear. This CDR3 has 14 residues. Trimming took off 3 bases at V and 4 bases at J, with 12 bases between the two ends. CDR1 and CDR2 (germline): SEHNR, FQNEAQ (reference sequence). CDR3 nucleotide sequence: TGTGCCAGCAGCTTCTTACAGCGTCCCACTGAAGCTTTCTTT. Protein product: CASSFLQRPTEAFF. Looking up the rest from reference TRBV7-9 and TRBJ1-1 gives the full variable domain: DTGVSQNPRHKITKRGQNVTFRCDPISEHNRLYWYRQTLGQGPEFLTYFQNEAQLEKSRLLSDRFSAERPKGSFSTLEIQRTEQGDSAMYLCASSFLQRPTEAFFGQGTRLTVV.

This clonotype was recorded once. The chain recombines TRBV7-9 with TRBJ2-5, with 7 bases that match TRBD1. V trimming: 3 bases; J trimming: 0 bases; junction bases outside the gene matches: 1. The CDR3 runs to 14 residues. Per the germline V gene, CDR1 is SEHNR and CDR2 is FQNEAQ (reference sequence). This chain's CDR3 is CASSFDRDQETQYF. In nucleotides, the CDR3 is TGTGCCAGCAGCTTCGACAGGGACCAAGAGACCCAGTACTTC.

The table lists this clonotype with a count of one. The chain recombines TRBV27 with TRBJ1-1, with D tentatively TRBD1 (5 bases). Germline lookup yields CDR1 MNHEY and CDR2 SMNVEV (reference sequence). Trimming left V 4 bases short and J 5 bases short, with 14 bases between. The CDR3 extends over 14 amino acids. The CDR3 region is CASSWGVMGTEAFF. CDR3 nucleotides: TGTGCCAGCAGTTGGGGGGTTATGGGGACTGAAGCTTTCTTT.

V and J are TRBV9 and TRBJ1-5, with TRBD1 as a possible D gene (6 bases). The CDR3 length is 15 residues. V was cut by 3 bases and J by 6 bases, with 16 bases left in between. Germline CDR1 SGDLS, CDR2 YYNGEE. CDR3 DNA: TGTGCCAGCAGCGCCGGTTTAGGGGGGGCTCAGCCCCAGCATTTT. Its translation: CASSAGLGGAQPQHF.

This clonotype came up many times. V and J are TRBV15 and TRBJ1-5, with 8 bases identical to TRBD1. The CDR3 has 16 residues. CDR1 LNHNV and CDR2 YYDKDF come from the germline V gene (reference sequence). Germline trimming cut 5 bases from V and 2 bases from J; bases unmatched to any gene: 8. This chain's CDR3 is CATSALGQGGNQPQHF. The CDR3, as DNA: TGTGCCACCAGCGCTCTAGGACAGGGTGGCAATCAGCCCCAGCATTTT.

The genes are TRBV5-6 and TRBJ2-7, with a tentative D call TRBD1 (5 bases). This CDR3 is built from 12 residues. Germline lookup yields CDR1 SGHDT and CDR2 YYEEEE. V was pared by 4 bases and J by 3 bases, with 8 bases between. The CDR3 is CASSMTVYEQYF. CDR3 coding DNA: TGTGCCAGCAGCATGACAGTCTACGAGCAGTACTTC. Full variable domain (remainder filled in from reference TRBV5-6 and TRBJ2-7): DAGVTQSPTHLIKTRGQQVTLRCSPKSGHDTVSWYQQALGQGPQFIFQYYEEEERQRGNFPDRFSGHQFPNYSSELNVNALLLGDSALYLCASSMTVYEQYFGPGTRLTVT.

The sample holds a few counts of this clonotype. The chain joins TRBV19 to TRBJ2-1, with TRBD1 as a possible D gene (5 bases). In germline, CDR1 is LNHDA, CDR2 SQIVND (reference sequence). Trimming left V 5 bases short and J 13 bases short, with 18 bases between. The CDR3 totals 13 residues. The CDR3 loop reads CASSPTAGRIQFF. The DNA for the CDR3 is TGTGCCAGTAGTCCCACAGCAGGGCGAATACAGTTCTTC.

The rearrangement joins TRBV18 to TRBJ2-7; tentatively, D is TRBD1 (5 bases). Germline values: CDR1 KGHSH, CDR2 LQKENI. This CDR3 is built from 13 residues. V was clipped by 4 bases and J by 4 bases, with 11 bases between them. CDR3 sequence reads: CASSQEQAYEQYF. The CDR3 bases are TGTGCCAGCTCACAAGAACAGGCGTACGAGCAGTACTTC. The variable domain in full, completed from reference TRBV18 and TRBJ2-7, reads NAGVMQNPRHLVRRRGQEARLRCSPMKGHSHVYWYRQLPEEGLKFMVYLQKENIIDESGMPKERFSAEFPKEGPSILRIQQVVRGDSAAYFCASSQEQAYEQYFGPGTRLTVT.